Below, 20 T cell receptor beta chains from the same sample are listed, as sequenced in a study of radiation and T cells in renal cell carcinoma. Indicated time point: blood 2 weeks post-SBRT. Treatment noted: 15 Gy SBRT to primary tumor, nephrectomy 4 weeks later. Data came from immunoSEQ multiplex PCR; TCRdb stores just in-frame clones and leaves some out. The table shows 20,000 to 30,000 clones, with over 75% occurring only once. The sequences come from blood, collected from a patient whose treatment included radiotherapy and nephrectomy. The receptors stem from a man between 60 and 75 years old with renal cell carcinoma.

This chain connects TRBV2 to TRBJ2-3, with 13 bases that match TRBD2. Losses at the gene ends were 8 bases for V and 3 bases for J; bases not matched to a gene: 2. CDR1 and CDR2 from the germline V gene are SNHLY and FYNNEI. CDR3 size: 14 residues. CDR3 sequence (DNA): TGTGCCAGCGGGGGACTAGCGGGAACAGATACGCAGTATTTT. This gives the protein CASGGLAGTDTQYF.

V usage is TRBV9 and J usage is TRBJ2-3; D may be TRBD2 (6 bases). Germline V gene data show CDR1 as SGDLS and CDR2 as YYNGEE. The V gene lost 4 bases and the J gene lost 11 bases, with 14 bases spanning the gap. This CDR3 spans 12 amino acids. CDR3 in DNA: TGTGCCAGCAGCCCACGGGGAGGAGGGCAGTATTTT. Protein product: CASSPRGGGQYF. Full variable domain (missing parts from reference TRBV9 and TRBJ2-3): DSGVTQTPKHLITATGQRVTLRCSPRSGDLSVYWYQQSLDQGLQFLIQYYNGEERAKGNILERFSAQQFPDLHSELNLSSLELGDSALYFCASSPRGGGQYFGPGTRLTVL.

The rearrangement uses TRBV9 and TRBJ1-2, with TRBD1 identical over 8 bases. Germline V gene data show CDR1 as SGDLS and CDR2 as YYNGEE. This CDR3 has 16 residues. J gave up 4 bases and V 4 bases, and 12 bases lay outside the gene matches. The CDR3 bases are TGTGCCAGCAGCCCGGATCACAGGGGGGCAATCTATGGCTACACCTTC. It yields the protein CASSPDHRGAIYGYTF.

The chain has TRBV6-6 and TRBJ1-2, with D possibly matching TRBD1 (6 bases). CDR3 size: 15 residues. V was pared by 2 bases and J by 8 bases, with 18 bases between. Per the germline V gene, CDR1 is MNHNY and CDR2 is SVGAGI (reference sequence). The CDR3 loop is CASSYPTGRNGGYTF. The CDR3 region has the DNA TGTGCCAGCAGTTACCCGACAGGTCGGAACGGGGGCTACACCTTC.

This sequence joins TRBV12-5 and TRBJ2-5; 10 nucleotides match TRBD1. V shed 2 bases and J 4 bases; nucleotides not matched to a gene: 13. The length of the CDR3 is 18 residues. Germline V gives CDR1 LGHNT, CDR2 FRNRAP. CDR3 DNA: TGTGCTAGTGGTTTGATCCCCGGGACAGGGGTCGGTGCAGAGACCCAGTACTTC. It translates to CASGLIPGTGVGAETQYF.

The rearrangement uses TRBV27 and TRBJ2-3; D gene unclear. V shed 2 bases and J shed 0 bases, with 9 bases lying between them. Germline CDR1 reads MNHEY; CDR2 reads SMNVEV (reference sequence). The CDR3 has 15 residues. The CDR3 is CASSLVDPSTDTQYF. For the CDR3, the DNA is TGTGCCAGCAGTTTAGTCGATCCTAGCACAGATACGCAGTATTTT.

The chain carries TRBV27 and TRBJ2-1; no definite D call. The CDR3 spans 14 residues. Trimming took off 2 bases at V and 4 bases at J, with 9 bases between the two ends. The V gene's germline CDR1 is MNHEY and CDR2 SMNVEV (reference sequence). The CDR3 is CASSLGSSYNEQFF. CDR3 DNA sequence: TGTGCCAGCAGTTTAGGATCCTCGTACAATGAGCAGTTCTTC.

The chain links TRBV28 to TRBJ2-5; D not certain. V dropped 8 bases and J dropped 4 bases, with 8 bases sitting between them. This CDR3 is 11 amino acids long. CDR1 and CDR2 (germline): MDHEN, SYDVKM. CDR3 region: CASRKAETQYF. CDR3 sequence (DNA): TGTGCCAGCCGCAAGGCAGAGACCCAGTACTTC.

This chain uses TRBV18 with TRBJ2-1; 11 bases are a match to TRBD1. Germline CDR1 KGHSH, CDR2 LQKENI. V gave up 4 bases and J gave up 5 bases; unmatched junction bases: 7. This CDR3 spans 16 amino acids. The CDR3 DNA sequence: TGTGCCAGCTCACTTCAACGGGACAGGGGGAACAATGAGCAGTTCTTC. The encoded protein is CASSLQRDRGNNEQFF.

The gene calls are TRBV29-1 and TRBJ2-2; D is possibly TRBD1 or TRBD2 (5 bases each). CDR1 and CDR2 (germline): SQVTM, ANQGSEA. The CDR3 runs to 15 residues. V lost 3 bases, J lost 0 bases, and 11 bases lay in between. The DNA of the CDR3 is TGCAGCGTTGAGGGACCACCAGCGAACACCGGGGAGCTGTTTTTT. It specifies CSVEGPPANTGELFF.

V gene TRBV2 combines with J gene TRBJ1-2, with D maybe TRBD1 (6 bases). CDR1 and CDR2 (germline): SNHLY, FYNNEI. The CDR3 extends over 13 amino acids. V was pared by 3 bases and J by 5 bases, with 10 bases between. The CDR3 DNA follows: TGTGCCAGCAGTGACAGGGGAGGATATGGCTACACCTTC. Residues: CASSDRGGYGYTF.

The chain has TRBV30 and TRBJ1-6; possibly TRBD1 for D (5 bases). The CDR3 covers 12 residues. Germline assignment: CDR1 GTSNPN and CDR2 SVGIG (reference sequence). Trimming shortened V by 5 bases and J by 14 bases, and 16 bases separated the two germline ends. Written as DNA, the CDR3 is TGTGCCTGGGCCCAAGGGACTTTCACCCTCCACTTT. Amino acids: CAWAQGTFTLHF.

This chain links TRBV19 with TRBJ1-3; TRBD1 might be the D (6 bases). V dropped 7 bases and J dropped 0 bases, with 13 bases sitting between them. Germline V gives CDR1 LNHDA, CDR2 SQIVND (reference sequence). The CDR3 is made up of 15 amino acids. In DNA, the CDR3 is TGTGCCAGTATTTCGACAGGTGACTCTGGAAACACCATATATTTT. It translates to CASISTGDSGNTIYF.

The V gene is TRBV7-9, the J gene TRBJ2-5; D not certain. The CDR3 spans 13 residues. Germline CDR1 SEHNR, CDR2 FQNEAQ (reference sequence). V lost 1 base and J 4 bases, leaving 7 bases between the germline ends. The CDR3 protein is CASSLDQGETQYF. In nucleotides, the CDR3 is TGTGCCAGCAGCTTAGATCAAGGAGAGACCCAGTACTTC.

This CDR3 reads CASSPSPTSGEQYF. In DNA form, the CDR3 reads TGTGCCAGCAGCCCAAGCCCGACTAGTGGGGAGCAGTACTTC. The chain uses TRBV11-3 and TRBJ2-7, with D maybe TRBD2 (6 bases). V was shortened by 5 bases and J by 7 bases, with 18 bases between the two germline ends. This CDR3 region has 14 residues. CDR1 is SGHNT, CDR2 YENEEA, per germline.

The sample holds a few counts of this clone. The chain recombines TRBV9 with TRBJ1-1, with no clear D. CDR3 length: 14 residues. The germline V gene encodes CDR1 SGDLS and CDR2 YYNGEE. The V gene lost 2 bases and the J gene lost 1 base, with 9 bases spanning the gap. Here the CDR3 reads CASSVGVANTEAFF. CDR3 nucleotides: TGTGCCAGCAGCGTTGGGGTAGCGAACACTGAAGCTTTCTTT.

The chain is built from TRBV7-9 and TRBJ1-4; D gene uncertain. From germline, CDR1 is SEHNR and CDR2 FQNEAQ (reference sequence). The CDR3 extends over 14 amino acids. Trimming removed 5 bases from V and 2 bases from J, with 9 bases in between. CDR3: CASSASGTNEKLFF. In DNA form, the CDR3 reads TGTGCCAGCAGCGCGTCCGGGACTAATGAAAAACTGTTTTTT.

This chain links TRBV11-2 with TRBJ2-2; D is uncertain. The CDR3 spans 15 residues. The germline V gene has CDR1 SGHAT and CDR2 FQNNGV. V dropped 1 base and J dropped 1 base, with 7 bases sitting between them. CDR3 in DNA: TGTGCCAGCAGCTTAGGCCAAATGAACACCGGGGAGCTGTTTTTT. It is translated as CASSLGQMNTGELFF. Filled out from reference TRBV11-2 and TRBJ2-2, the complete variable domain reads EAGVAQSPRYKIIEKRQSVAFWCNPISGHATLYWYQQILGQGPKLLIQFQNNGVVDDSQLPKDRFSAERLKGVDSTLKIQPAKLEDSAVYLCASSLGQMNTGELFFGEGSRLTVL.

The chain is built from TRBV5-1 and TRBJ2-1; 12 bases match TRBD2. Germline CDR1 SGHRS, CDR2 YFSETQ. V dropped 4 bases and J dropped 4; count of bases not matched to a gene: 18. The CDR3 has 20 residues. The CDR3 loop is CASSLGTSGRGRGIYNEQFF. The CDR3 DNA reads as TGCGCCAGCAGCCTCGGGACTAGCGGGCGAGGGAGGGGGATATACAATGAGCAGTTCTTC.

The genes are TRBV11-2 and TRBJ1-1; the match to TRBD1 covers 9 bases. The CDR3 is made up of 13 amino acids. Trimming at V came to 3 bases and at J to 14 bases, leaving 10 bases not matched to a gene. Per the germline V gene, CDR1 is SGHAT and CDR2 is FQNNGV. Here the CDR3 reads CASSLDRGRTVFF. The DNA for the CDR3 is TGTGCCAGCAGCTTGGACAGGGGCCGGACGGTCTTCTTT. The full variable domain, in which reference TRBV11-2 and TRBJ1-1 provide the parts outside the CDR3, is EAGVAQSPRYKIIEKRQSVAFWCNPISGHATLYWYQQILGQGPKLLIQFQNNGVVDDSQLPKDRFSAERLKGVDSTLKIQPAKLEDSAVYLCASSLDRGRTVFFGQGTRLTVV.